Shown below are 22 T cell receptor beta chains from a single sample sequenced in a study of T cell clonality in common variable immunodeficiency. Clones were read by immunoSEQ multiplex PCR, and TCRdb kept only the in-frame ones, dropping some. Observed in the sample are some 32,000 clones, none of them singletons. Sequenced input: peripheral blood mononuclear cells. The receptors were sampled from a person aged 18 to 70 in good health.

This clone was seen more than once but under ten times. The read comes to an end 3 residues before the CDR3 does, leaving the germline J gene to fill in the end. The chain has TRBV7-9 and TRBJ1-1, with a weak D call TRBD1 (5 bases). Germline V gene data show CDR1 as SEHNR and CDR2 as FQNEAQ (reference sequence). This CDR3 has 13 residues. The CDR3 sequence is CASSPGTGSPAFF. CDR3 bases read: TGTGCCAGCAGCCCGGGGACTGGGTCACCC.

The CDR3 bases that were read are TGTGCCAGTGGGACAGGAAATTCACCG. Translated: CASGTGNSP. The CDR3 reads in full as CASGTGNSPLFF. The V and J genes are TRBV19 and TRBJ2-2; 8 bases are shared with TRBD1. The read finishes 3 residues shy of the CDR3 end, and the germline J gene is used to complete it. Germline V gene data show CDR1 as LNHDA and CDR2 as SQIVND (reference sequence). The CDR3 runs 12 residues.

This clone was counted at least ten times. The read is 3 residues too short to cover the CDR3 end, so that end is filled in from the germline J gene. The chain links TRBV5-6 to TRBJ2-7; TRBD1 might be the D (5 bases). The CDR3 consists of 14 residues. Germline-derived CDR1 and CDR2 are SGHDT and YYEEEE. V lost 1 base and J lost 2, with 10 bases in between. Incomplete CDR3 DNA: TGTGCCAGCAGCTTGAAGGGCAGGGCCTACGAG. Translating it yields CASSLKGRAYE. The complete CDR3 sequence is CASSLKGRAYEQYF.

The table lists this clone with many counts. The read ends 3 residues early relative to the CDR3; the germline J gene fills the gap. The chain uses TRBV20-1 and TRBJ1-4; D may be TRBD1 (6 bases). The CDR3 covers 16 residues. The germline V and J ends were trimmed by 1 base and 3 bases, with 15 bases remaining between them. Germline assignment: CDR1 DFQATT and CDR2 SNEGSKA (reference sequence). The covered CDR3 bases are TGCAGTGCTAGAGTAGACCTGGGGGCGGCTAATGAAAAA. It codes for CSARVDLGAANEK. The full CDR3 protein reads CSARVDLGAANEKLFF.

This clone was observed a handful of times. Read sequence stops 3 residues before the CDR3 end, and the germline J gene provides the missing end. The chain joins TRBV7-9 to TRBJ2-2; D might be TRBD2 (6 bases). Germline-derived CDR1 and CDR2 are SEHNR and FQNEAQ (reference sequence). The CDR3 has 14 amino acids. The sequenced CDR3 bases are TGTGCCAGCGGCCTCGGGGGTTGGGGATCACCG. Translating gives CASGLGGWGSP. The whole CDR3 reads CASGLGGWGSPLFF.

This clone was observed at least ten times. The sequence runs out 3 residues before the end of the CDR3; the remainder is reconstructed from the germline J gene. This chain joins TRBV18 and TRBJ1-4; tentative D call: TRBD1 (5 bases). Germline loops: CDR1 KGHSH, CDR2 LQKENI. This CDR3 is built from 17 residues. V lost 0 bases, J lost 0 bases, and 11 bases lay in between. Here the CDR3 reads CASSPPRGEATNEKLFF. CDR3 DNA, as far as it was read: TGTGCCAGCTCACCACCGAGGGGCGAAGCAACTAATGAAAAA.

Many counts were recorded for this clone. The read finishes 3 residues shy of the CDR3 end, and the germline J gene is used to complete it. The chain recombines TRBV6-2 or TRBV6-3 with TRBJ2-7; a weak D match, TRBD2 (6 bases). V lost 4 bases to trimming and J lost 2 bases, with 9 bases between them. The CDR3 has 13 residues. Germline V gene lookup returns CDR1 MNHEY and CDR2 SVGEGT. CDR3 DNA, as far as it was read: TGTGCCAGCAGTTCGACTAGTCCCTACGAG. It is translated as CASSSTSPYE. The CDR3 in its entirety is CASSSTSPYEQYF.

This clone has only a few counts. Coverage ceases 3 residues before the CDR3 finishes, and the germline J gene fills in the end. The V and J genes are TRBV18 and TRBJ2-7; TRBD2 is a possible D gene (6 bases). The V gene's germline CDR1 is KGHSH and CDR2 LQKENI. The CDR3 runs 13 residues. Trimming left V 4 bases short and J 4 bases short, with 11 bases between. The CDR3: CASSLGTEYEQYF. CDR3 bases read: TGTGCCAGCTCACTCGGGACTGAGTACGAG.

This clone has a count of ten or more. The CDR3 end is not reached by the read, which stops 3 residues before it; the germline J gene fills it in. The gene calls are TRBV5-4 and TRBJ2-5; D is perhaps TRBD1 (6 bases). The CDR3 runs to 14 residues. Germline CDR1 is SGHNT and CDR2 is YYREEE (reference sequence). V lost 3 bases to trimming and J lost 5 bases, with 14 bases between them. CDR3 in amino acids: CASSSFTGLETQYF. Partial CDR3 DNA: TGTGCCAGCAGCTCTTTTACAGGGTTGGAGACC.

Many counts were recorded for this clone. The read terminates 3 residues before the CDR3 end, so the remaining end is supplied by the germline J gene. The chain carries TRBV18 and TRBJ2-3; no clear D. Germline lookup yields CDR1 KGHSH and CDR2 LQKENI. The CDR3 sequence is 15 residues long. Trimming removed 3 bases from V and 0 bases from J, with 10 bases in between. This CDR3 is CASSPLTSSTDTQYF. Partial CDR3 DNA: TGTGCCAGCTCACCTCTAACTTCTAGCACAGATACG.

This clone was detected ten times or more. The CDR3 is cut off 3 residues early in the read; its end comes from the germline J gene. J is TRBJ2-5 and V is TRBV28, with D perhaps TRBD1 (7 bases). CDR1 is MDHEN, CDR2 SYDVKM, per germline. The CDR3 is 15 residues long. Trimming removed 5 bases from V and 2 bases from J, with 15 bases in between. The CDR3: CASSGGTVTQETQYF. The covered CDR3 bases are TGTGCCAGCAGTGGGGGGACAGTTACTCAAGAGACC.

This clone came up a few times. The CDR3 end falls 3 residues outside the read, so it is completed with the germline J gene. The chain couples TRBV7-2 to TRBJ2-2, with a tentative D call TRBD2 (6 bases). The germline V gene has CDR1 SGHTA and CDR2 FQGNSA. This CDR3 region has 14 residues. The CDR3 sequence is CASSFRGKNEKLFF. The part of the CDR3 DNA that was read is TGTGCCAGCAGCTTCCGGGGGAAGAATGAAAAG.

Many counts were recorded for this clone. The CDR3 end lies 3 residues beyond the end of the read and is filled in from the germline J gene. The chain links TRBV6-4 to TRBJ2-1; 12 bases match TRBD2. In germline, CDR1 is MRHNA, CDR2 SNTAGT. This CDR3 spans 15 amino acids. V was pared by 4 bases and J by 8 bases, with 6 bases of the junction left unmatched. The CDR3 bases that were read are TGTGCCAGCAGTGCGCTAGCGGGAGGGTCTGATGAG. Protein: CASSALAGGSDE. The entire CDR3 sequence reads CASSALAGGSDEQFF.

This clone was recorded many times. CDR3 in amino acids: CASSERGNQPQHF. CDR3 DNA, as far as it was read: TGTGCCAGCAGTGAAAGGGGAAATCAGCCC. The rearrangement uses TRBV6-1 and TRBJ1-5, with a weak D call TRBD1 (5 bases). Sequencing ends 3 residues short of the CDR3 end; the germline J gene provides the rest. In germline, CDR1 is MNHNS, CDR2 SASEGT. This CDR3 comprises 13 residues. Trimming took off 2 bases at V and 4 bases at J, with 6 bases between the two ends.

In its sample, this clone was seen a few times. Partial CDR3 DNA: TGTGCCAGCTCCAGAAACGTCTTCACTGAA. Protein product: CASSRNVFTE. The whole CDR3 protein is CASSRNVFTEAFF. V and J are TRBV19 and TRBJ1-1; no firm D call. The CDR3 is cut off 3 residues early in the read; its end comes from the germline J gene. Looked up from germline, CDR1 is LNHDA and CDR2 is SQIVND (reference sequence). The length of the CDR3 is 13 residues. The V end was cut by 9 bases, the J end by 4 bases, with 15 bases between.

This clone appeared many times. The read ends 3 residues shy of where the CDR3 ends; the end is completed using the germline J gene. The rearrangement joins TRBV19 to TRBJ1-5, with 9 positions matching TRBD1. Trimming cost V 5 bases and J 4 bases; bases outside gene matches: 6. Germline loops: CDR1 LNHDA, CDR2 SQIVND (reference sequence). The CDR3 is 15 amino acids. The DNA read from the CDR3 is TGTGCCAGTAGTCCTGGGGACAGGGAAAATCAGCCC. Protein: CASSPGDRENQP. The full CDR3 is CASSPGDRENQPQHF.

This clone was observed at least ten times. Read coverage stops 3 residues before the CDR3 terminus; the germline J gene supplies the remainder. J is TRBJ2-2 and V is TRBV28; no clear D. This CDR3 has 12 amino acids. Trimming stripped 6 bases from V and 3 bases from J, with 5 bases between. CDR1 and CDR2 from the germline V gene are MDHEN and SYDVKM. Here the CDR3 reads CASSLDTGELFF. The CDR3 DNA, read in part, is TGTGCCAGCAGCCTCGACACCGGGGAG.

There are many counts of this clone. The DNA ends 3 residues before the CDR3 does, and the rest of the CDR3 is filled in from the germline J gene. This chain connects TRBV28 to TRBJ2-3, with 7 bases matching TRBD2. This CDR3 contains 13 residues. J gave up 0 bases and V 10 bases, and 4 bases lay outside the gene matches. Germline loops: CDR1 MDHEN, CDR2 SYDVKM. The sequenced CDR3 bases are TGTGCCAATCAGCGGGGCAGCACAGATACG. Its protein product is CANQRGSTDT. The full CDR3 protein is CANQRGSTDTQYF.

Remarks on this clone: The read terminates 3 residues before the CDR3 end, so the remaining end is supplied by the germline J gene. The V and J genes are TRBV30 and TRBJ1-2, with no clear D. CDR3 length equals 11 residues. CDR1 and CDR2 from the germline V gene are GTSNPN and SVGIG (reference sequence). The part of the CDR3 DNA that was read is TGTGCCTGGAGACGTTCGGGTGAC. This translates into CAWRRSGD. The full CDR3 reads CAWRRSGDYTF.

This clone was seen at least ten times. The sequenced fragment ends 3 residues before the CDR3 boundary, so the rest is inferred from the germline J gene. This chain joins TRBV28 and TRBJ2-7; unclear D gene. The CDR3 spans 11 residues. Germline V gene data show CDR1 as MDHEN and CDR2 as SYDVKM. The V end lost 4 bases, the J end lost 2 bases, and 3 bases lay between the germline ends. CDR3 bases read: TGTGCCAGCAGTTCAACCTACGAG. The encoded protein is CASSSTYE. In full, the CDR3 reads CASSSTYEQYF.

This clone has more than one count but fewer than ten. The sequence runs out 3 residues before the end of the CDR3; the remainder is reconstructed from the germline J gene. The J gene is TRBJ2-1, the V gene TRBV7-3; D might be TRBD2 (5 bases). The V end was cut by 4 bases, the J end by 8 bases, with 15 bases between. This CDR3 comprises 14 residues. Per the germline V gene, CDR1 is SGHTA and CDR2 is FQGTGA. Incomplete CDR3 DNA: TGTGCCAGCAGCTCAGCCCTAGCTAACGATGAG. Its protein is CASSSALANDE. From start to end, the CDR3 is CASSSALANDEQFF.

This clone has a count of ten or more. The CDR3 end falls 3 residues outside the read, so it is completed with the germline J gene. This chain links TRBV30 with TRBJ1-6, with D possibly being TRBD1 (5 bases). CDR1 and CDR2 from the germline V gene are GTSNPN and SVGIG (reference sequence). Trimming removed 4 bases from V and 0 bases from J, with 19 bases in between. The CDR3 is 18 residues long. CDR3 DNA (partial): TGTGCCTGGAACCACCGCGGGGGGGGAAGCTCCTATAATTCACCC. It codes for CAWNHRGGGSSYNSP. The CDR3 in full is CAWNHRGGGSSYNSPLHF. Filled out from reference TRBV30 and TRBJ1-6, the complete variable domain reads SQTIHQWPATLVQPVGSPLSLECTVEGTSNPNLYWYRQAAGRGLQLLFYSVGIGQISSEVPQNLSASRPQDRQFILSSKKLLLSDSGFYLCAWNHRGGGSSYNSPLHFGNGTRLTVT.